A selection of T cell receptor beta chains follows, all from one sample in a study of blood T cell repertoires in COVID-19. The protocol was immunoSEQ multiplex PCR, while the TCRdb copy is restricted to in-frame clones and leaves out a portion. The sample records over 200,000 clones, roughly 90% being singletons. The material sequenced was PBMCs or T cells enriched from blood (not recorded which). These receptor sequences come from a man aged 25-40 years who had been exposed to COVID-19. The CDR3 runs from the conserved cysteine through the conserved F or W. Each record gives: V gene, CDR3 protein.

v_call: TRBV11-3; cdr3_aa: CASSLNRLGSPLHF
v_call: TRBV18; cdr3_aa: CASSPPGAEGSDTQYF
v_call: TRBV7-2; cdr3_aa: CASSPSTPGGGELFF
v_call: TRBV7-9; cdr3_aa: CASSQPARGRTDTQYF
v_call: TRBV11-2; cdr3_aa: CASSFRGEQDEQYF
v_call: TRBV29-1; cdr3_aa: CSVSETGSTMQYF
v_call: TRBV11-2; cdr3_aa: CASSSWDSQETQYF
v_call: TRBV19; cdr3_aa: CASQTSGSTDTQYF
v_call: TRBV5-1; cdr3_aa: CASSPHLQGRAYNEQFF
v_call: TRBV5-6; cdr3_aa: CASSLDGTANQPQHF
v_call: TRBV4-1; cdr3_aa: CASRLWGQNGDSPLHF
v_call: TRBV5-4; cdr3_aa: CASSRSGVGSYNEQFF
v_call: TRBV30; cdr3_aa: CAWSTGSYGYTF
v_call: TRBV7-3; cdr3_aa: CASSYGQNTEAFF
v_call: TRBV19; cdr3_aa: CASSEDRASPLHF
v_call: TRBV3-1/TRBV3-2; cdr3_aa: CASSHRTGGEKLFF
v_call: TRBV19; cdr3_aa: CASNNRGGNQPQHF
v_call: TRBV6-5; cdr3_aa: CASSPREYSNQPQHF
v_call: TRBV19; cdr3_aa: CASTGSGPAEAFF
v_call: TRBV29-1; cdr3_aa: CSVDRTDNYGYTF
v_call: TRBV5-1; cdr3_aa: CASSPQGSTNEKLFF
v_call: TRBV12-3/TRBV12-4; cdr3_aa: CASSLGWPQHF
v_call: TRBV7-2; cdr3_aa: CASSSSGTSETQYF
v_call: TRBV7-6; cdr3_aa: CASSSAGTKGDTIYF
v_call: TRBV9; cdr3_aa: CASSVASGTGAEKLFF
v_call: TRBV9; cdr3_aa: CASSVGESTREQYF
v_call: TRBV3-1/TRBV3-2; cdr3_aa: CASSQVAGGRRNEQYF
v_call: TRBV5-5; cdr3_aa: CASSLVGALGEQYF
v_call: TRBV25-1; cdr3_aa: CASSDRDSSYEQYF
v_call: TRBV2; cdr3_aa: CASAGTSRTDTQYF
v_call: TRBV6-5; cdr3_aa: CASSQNSNQPQHF
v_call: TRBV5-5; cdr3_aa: CASSLALSPDTQYF
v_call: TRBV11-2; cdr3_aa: CASSLEVRGVGKLFF
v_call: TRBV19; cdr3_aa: CASSIGLDNQPQHF
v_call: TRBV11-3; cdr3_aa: CASSYLAGGNTGELFF
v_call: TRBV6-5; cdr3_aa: CASSRLAGSIGELFF
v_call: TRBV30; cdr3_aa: CAWRRTGANEKLFF
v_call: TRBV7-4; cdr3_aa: CASSLSKGGATNSNQPQHF
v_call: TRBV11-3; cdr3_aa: CASSPSRGGWGIETQYF
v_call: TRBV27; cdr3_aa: CASSSRTGLQEYF
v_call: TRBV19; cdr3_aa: CASSSGATFGDTEAFF
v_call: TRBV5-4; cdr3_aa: CASSSGTNQYEQYF
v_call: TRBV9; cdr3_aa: CASSLSGGSTDTQYF
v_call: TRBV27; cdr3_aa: CASSLLGGGMNTEAFF
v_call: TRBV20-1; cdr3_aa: CSASLAGGFTDTQYF
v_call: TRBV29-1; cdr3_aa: CSVTGPTPNTGELFF
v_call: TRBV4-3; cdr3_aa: CASSQGTANYGYTF
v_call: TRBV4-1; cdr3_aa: CASSQERTGREVEAFF
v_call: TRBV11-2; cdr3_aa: CASSLVGTSQETQYF
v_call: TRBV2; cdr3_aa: CASRGTVENSPLHF
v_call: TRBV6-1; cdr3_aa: CASSERGTVEAFF
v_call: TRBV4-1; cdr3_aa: CASSQDSRGFGTEAFF
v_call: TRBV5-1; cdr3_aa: CASSLVANSNNEQFF
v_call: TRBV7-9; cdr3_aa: CASSSSEKLFF
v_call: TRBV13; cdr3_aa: CASSLGGQGLGYTF
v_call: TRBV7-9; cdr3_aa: CASTNTGSDQPQHF
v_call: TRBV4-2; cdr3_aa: CASSQDFYRDEAFF